Listed below are T cell receptor beta chains from one sample, sequenced in a study of T cells in Graves' hyperthyroidism and ophthalmopathy. TCRdb re-called the multiplex PCR reads with MiXCR, one entry per CDR3 protein. The data hold 450,000 to 700,000 distinct CDR3 sequences, with about half observed a single time. Sample: peripheral blood or thyroid tissue (not recorded which). These receptors all stem from an adult woman with Graves' disease, either hyperthyroidism or ophthalmopathy (not recorded which). Both conserved end residues are part of each CDR3. The order of the fields is V gene, clone size, J gene, D gene, CDR3 DNA, CDR3 protein. D genes are given only for firm matches. Clone size is shown for a subset of rows, as once, few, many or a class of expanded clone.

>TRBV28|NA|TRBJ2-7|NA
TGTGCCAGCAGCGAAACTAGGGCAGGGCAGTACTTC
CASSETRAGQYF
>TRBV14|many|TRBJ2-2|NA
TGTGCCAGCAGCCAAGACGAGCGGGTTTACACCGGGGAGCTGTTTTTT
CASSQDERVYTGELFF
>TRBV7-9|NA|TRBJ1-4|NA
TGTGCCAGCAGCTTGTACGACCCGAGACAACTCAATGAAAAACTGTTTTTT
CASSLYDPRQLNEKLFF
>TRBV18|NA|TRBJ1-5|TRBD1
TGTGCCAGCTCCTCTGCGCTCCGGGACAGGGGACAGCCCCAGCATTTT
CASSSALRDRGQPQHF
>TRBV5-1|many|TRBJ1-1|TRBD1
TGCGCCAGCAGATTAAACTGGAATTACCCAGGGGGCGTAACTGAAGCTTTCTTT
CASRLNWNYPGGVTEAFF
>TRBV12-3/TRBV12-4|NA|TRBJ1-5|NA
TGTGCCAGCACCAACACCTGGGGGCCACAAGAGACCCAGCATTTT
CASTNTWGPQETQHF
>TRBV25-1|few|TRBJ1-6|NA
TGTGCCAGCAGTGAATGGGGGGATTCACCCCTCCACTTT
CASSEWGDSPLHF
>TRBV20-1|NA|TRBJ2-5|TRBD2
TGCAGTGCTAGAGACGCGTCAGGACGGACTAGCGGGAGAGGTGAGACCCAGTACTTC
CSARDASGRTSGRGETQYF
>TRBV7-9|many|TRBJ1-2|NA
TGTGCCAGCAGCTTGGCACCCGCTTCTAACTATGGCTACACCTTC
CASSLAPASNYGYTF
>TRBV29-1|few|TRBJ1-2|NA
TGCAGCGTTGCCACTCAGTCTCTTTTCTATGGCTACACCTTC
CSVATQSLFYGYTF
>TRBV5-1|NA|TRBJ2-7|NA
TGCGCCAGCACCACCGGAGGGCCGAGCCGTTACGAGCAGTACTTC
CASTTGGPSRYEQYF
>TRBV24-1|NA|TRBJ2-2|NA
TGTGCCACCAGTGATAGCAGGGTTTTGTCGGGGGAGCTGTTTTTT
CATSDSRVLSGELFF
>TRBV28|NA|TRBJ2-2|NA
TGTGCCAGCAAACTCGGGGAGCTGTTTTTT
CASKLGELFF
>TRBV29-1|many|TRBJ2-5|NA
TGCAGCGTTGAAGATCTTGTGGCCCAAGAGACCCAGTACTTC
CSVEDLVAQETQYF
>TRBV6-6|many|TRBJ1-5|TRBD1
TGTGCCAGCAACCCCTTAGGGGGCGTGCAGCCCCAGCATTTT
CASNPLGGVQPQHF
>TRBV7-9|many|TRBJ2-3|NA
TGTGCCAGCAGCCCCCAAGGAGATACGCAGTATTTT
CASSPQGDTQYF
>TRBV7-2|NA|TRBJ2-2|NA
TGCGCCAGCAGCCAAGATAGGGTTAGCGTGTCCGGGGAGCTGTTTTTT
CASSQDRVSVSGELFF
>TRBV7-9|NA|TRBJ1-1|TRBD1
TGCGCCAGCAGCTCAAAAGAGGAGACAGGGGTAGACACTGAAGCTTTCTTT
CASSSKEETGVDTEAFF
>TRBV12-3/TRBV12-4|once|TRBJ1-2|TRBD1
TGTGCCAGCAGTCCGAGACAGGGATGGGGTGGCTACACCTTC
CASSPRQGWGGYTF
>TRBV3-1|many|TRBJ1-1|TRBD1
TGTGCCAGCAGCCAAGAACAGGGGCGGACTGAAGCTTTCTTT
CASSQEQGRTEAFF
>TRBV7-9|NA|TRBJ2-5|NA
TGTGCCAGCAGCTTAGCAGGGGAAGGATGGTCCCAGTACTTC
CASSLAGEGWSQYF
>TRBV29-1|few|TRBJ2-7|NA
TGCAGCGTTAGACAGTACGAGCAGTACTTC
CSVRQYEQYF
>TRBV20-1|NA|TRBJ2-7|NA
TGCAGTGCCAGCCTTGGAGGGACACTTCCAACTTCCTACGAGCAGTACTTC
CSASLGGTLPTSYEQYF
>TRBV2|NA|TRBJ1-6|TRBD1
TGTGCCAGCAGTGCCAGAGGGACAGGGGGGTCCTATAATTCACCCCTCCACTTT
CASSARGTGGSYNSPLHF
>TRBV10-3|NA|TRBJ2-7|NA
TGTGCCATCAGTGAGGGACAGTCCTACGAGCAGTACTTC
CAISEGQSYEQYF
>TRBV24-1|NA|TRBJ1-6|NA
TGTGCCAGCGAACCTGGGACTCTCCTATCACCCCTCCACTTT
CASEPGTLLSPLHF
>TRBV7-9|many|TRBJ1-6|TRBD1
TGTGCCAGCAGCCCGCCGGGACAGAATAATTCACCCCTCCACTTT
CASSPPGQNNSPLHF
>TRBV28|NA|TRBJ2-5|NA
TGTGCCAGCAGTACATCCGGGACACGCCAAGAGACCCAGTACTTC
CASSTSGTRQETQYF
>TRBV2|many|TRBJ2-6|TRBD2
TGTGCCAGCAGGGGAGCGGGAGGGCCTGGGGCCAACGTCCTGACTTTC
CASRGAGGPGANVLTF
>TRBV20-1|NA|TRBJ2-3|TRBD2
TGCAGTGCTTATAGCGGGATAAGCACAGATACGCAGTATTTT
CSAYSGISTDTQYF
>TRBV19|many|TRBJ2-6|NA
TGTGCCAGTATGGTCGGGGCTGGGGCCAACGTCCTGACTTTC
CASMVGAGANVLTF
>TRBV9|few|TRBJ1-1|NA
TGTGCCAGCAGCTCGGGGGGTATGGCTGAAGCTTTCTTT
CASSSGGMAEAFF
>TRBV2|NA|TRBJ1-5|NA
TGTGCCAGCAGTGAAGCGCTTTGGGGGCGCCAAGAGACCCAGCATTTT
CASSEALWGRQETQHF
>TRBV29-1|NA|TRBJ1-1|NA
TGTGCCTGGAGTGTCGACTCGAACACTGAAGCTTTCTTT
CAWSVDSNTEAFF
>TRBV10-2|NA|TRBJ1-2|NA
TGCGCCAGCAGTGAGCCGGACAGTCTGGTGGTCTATGGCTACACCTTC
CASSEPDSLVVYGYTF
>TRBV7-9|few|TRBJ2-1|NA
TGTGCCAGCAGCTTCAGGAGCTCCTACAATGAGCAGTTCTTC
CASSFRSSYNEQFF
>TRBV5-1|NA|TRBJ1-4|NA
TGCGCCAGCAGCTTGGGAATCGAGGGGCGAGAAAAACTGTTTTTT
CASSLGIEGREKLFF
>TRBV5-1|many|TRBJ2-2|TRBD2
TGCGCCAGCAGCACGGTAGCGGGAGTCACCGGGGAGCTGTTTTTT
CASSTVAGVTGELFF
>TRBV5-1|many|TRBJ1-5|TRBD1
TGCGCCAGCAGCCTGACAGGGGAACAGCCCCAGCATTTT
CASSLTGEQPQHF
>TRBV4-1|NA|TRBJ2-2|NA
TGCGCCAGCAGCCAAGAGGTACAGGGATGGGGCACCGGGGAGCTGTTTTTT
CASSQEVQGWGTGELFF
>TRBV6-5|many|TRBJ1-5|NA
TGTGCCAGCAGTTACCGAGGACCGTATCAGCCCCAGCATTTT
CASSYRGPYQPQHF
>TRBV9|NA|TRBJ1-6|TRBD1
TGTGCCAGCAGCGTAGAGACAGGGACAGCAATTTCACCCCTCCACTTT
CASSVETGTAISPLHF
>TRBV15|NA|TRBJ2-7|NA
TGTGCCACCAGCAGGGGGGTTGCGAACACCGGGGAGCTGTACTTC
CATSRGVANTGELYF
>TRBV19|many|TRBJ1-1|TRBD1
TGTGCCAGTAGTAAGTTGGCAGGGGGTAGGAACACTGAAGCTTTCTTT
CASSKLAGGRNTEAFF
>TRBV3-1|many|TRBJ2-5|TRBD2
TGTGCCAGCAGAAAGGCGGGGGTGGAGACCCAGTACTTC
CASRKAGVETQYF
>TRBV24-1|NA|TRBJ2-3|NA
TGTGCCACCAGTGATTTAAACTCGGGGAGACAGTATTTT
CATSDLNSGRQYF
>TRBV20-1|NA|TRBJ1-2|NA
TGCGCCGGACAGAACTATGGCTACACCTTC
CAGQNYGYTF
>TRBV19|NA|TRBJ2-6|NA
TGTGCCAGTAAACAAACGGGAAGCACTGAAGCTTTC
CASKQTGSTEAF
>TRBV15|NA|TRBJ2-5|TRBD1
TGTGCTACCAGCAGAGGGGGACAGGGCAGGGAGACCCAGTACTTC
CATSRGGQGRETQYF
>TRBV11-2|few|TRBJ1-1|TRBD1
TGTGCCAGCAGCTTATCGTCCGGGACAGGTGGCACTGAAGCTTTCTTT
CASSLSSGTGGTEAFF
>TRBV7-3|few|TRBJ2-7|TRBD2
TGCGCCAGCAGCCAAGATTTTACTAGCGGGAACTCCTACGAGCAGTACTTC
CASSQDFTSGNSYEQYF
>TRBV12-3/TRBV12-4|many|TRBJ2-2|NA
TGTGCCAGCACTTTGATAGGGGAGCTGTTTTTT
CASTLIGELFF
>TRBV6-1|NA|TRBJ2-7|NA
TGTGCCAGCAGTGATAAGGGTCGAGGGGCTTCCTACGAGCAGTACTTC
CASSDKGRGASYEQYF
>TRBV19|many|TRBJ2-2|NA
TGTGCCAGCCTTACGGCACGACACGTGAACACCGGGGAGCTGTTTTTT
CASLTARHVNTGELFF